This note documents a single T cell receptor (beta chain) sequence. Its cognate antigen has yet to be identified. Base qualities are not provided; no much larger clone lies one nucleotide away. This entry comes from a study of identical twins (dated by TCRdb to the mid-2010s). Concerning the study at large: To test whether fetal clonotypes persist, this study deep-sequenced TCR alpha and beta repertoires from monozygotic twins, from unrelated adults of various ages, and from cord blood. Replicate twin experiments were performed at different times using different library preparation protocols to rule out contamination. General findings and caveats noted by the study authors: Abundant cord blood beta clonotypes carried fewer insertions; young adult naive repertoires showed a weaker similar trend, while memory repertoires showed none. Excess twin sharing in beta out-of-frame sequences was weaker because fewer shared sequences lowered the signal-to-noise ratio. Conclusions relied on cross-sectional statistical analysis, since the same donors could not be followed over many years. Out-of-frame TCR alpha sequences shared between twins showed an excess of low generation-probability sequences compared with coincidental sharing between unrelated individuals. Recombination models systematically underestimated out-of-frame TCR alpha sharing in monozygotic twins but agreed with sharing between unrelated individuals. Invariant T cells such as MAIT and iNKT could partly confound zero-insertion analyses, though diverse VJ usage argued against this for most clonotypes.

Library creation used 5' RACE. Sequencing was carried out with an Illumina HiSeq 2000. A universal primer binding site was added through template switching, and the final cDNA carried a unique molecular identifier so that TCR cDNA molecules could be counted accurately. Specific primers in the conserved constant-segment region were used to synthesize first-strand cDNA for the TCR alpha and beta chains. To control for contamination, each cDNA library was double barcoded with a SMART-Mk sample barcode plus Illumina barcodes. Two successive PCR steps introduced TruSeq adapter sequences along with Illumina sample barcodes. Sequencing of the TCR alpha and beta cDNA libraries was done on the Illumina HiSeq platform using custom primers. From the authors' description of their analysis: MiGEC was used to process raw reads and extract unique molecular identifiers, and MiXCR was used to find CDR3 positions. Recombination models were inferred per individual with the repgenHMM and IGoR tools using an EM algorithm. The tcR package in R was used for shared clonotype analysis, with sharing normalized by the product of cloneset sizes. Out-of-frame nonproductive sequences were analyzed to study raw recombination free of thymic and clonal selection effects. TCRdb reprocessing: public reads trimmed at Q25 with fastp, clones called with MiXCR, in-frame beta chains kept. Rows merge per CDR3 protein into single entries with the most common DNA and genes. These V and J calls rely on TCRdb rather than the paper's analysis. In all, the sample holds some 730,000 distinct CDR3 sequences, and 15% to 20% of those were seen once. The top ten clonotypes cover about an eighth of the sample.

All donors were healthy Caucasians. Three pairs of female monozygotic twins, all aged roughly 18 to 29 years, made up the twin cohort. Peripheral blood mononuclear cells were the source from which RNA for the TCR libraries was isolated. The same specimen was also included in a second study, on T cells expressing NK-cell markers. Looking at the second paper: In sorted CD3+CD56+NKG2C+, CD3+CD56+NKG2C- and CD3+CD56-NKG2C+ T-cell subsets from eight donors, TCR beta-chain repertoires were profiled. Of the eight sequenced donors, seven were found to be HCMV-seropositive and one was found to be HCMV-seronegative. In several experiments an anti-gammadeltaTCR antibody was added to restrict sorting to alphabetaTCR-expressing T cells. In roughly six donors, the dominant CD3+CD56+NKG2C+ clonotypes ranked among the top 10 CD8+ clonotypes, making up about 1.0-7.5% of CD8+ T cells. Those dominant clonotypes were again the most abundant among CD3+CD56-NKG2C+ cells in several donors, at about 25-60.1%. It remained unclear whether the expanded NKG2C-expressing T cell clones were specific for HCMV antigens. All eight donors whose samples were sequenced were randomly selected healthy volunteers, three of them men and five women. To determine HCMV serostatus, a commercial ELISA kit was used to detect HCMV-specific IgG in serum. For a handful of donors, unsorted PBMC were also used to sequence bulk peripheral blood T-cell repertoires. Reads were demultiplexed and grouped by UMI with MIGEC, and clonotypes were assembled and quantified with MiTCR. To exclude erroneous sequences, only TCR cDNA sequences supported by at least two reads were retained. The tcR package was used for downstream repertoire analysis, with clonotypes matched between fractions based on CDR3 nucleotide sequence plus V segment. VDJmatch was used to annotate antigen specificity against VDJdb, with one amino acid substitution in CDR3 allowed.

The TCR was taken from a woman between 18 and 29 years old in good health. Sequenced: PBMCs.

Read as DNA, the sequence is TGCAGTGCTAGAAAAGCAGGGGGTTCAGATACGCAGTATTTT. Its amino acids are CSARKAGGSDTQYF. The chain is encoded by TRBV20-1 joined to TRBJ2-3; 7 central bases correspond to TRBD1. In the germline V gene (reference sequence), CDR1 corresponds to DFQATT and CDR2 to SNEGSKA. Compared with germline, V lacks 2 bases and J lacks 4 bases; bases without a gene match: 6. Its CDR3 holds 14 amino acids, cysteine through phenylalanine. The entry retains the CDR3 DNA only, 42 bases that are in frame from base 1.